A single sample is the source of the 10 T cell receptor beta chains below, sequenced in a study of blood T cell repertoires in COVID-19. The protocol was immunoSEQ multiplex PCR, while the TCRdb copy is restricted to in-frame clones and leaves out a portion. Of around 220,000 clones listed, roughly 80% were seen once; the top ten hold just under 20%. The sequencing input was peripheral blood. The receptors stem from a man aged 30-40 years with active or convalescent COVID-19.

CDR3 loop: CASSPGQGTIYF. The CDR3 coding sequence is TGTGCCAGCAGCCCCGGACAGGGCACCATATATTTT. This chain uses TRBV6-5 with TRBJ1-3; 8 bases are a match to TRBD1. The CDR3 is made up of 12 amino acids. V dropped 6 bases and J dropped 9; count of bases not matched to a gene: 4. The germline CDR1 and CDR2 sequences are MNHEY and SVGAGI.

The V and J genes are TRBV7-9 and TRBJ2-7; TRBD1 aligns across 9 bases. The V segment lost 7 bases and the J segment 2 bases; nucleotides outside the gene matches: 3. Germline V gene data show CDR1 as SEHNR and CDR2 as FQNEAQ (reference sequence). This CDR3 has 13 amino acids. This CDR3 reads CASTGDRAYEQYF. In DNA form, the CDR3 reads TGTGCCAGCACTGGGGACAGGGCCTACGAGCAGTACTTC.

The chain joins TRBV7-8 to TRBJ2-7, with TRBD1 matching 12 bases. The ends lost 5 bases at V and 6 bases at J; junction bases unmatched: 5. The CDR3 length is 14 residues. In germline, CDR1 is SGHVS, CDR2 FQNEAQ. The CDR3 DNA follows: TGTGCCAGCAGCCCCGGGACAGGGGGCGGCGAGCAGTACTTC. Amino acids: CASSPGTGGGEQYF.

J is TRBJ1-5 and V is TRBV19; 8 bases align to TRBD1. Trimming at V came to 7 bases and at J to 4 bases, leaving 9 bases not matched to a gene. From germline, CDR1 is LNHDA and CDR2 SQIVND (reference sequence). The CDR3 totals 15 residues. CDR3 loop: CASTNRGVKNQPQHF. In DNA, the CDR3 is TGTGCCAGTACTAACAGGGGGGTGAAGAATCAGCCCCAGCATTTT.

The CDR3 sequence is CASSGSSGGETQYF. CDR3 DNA: TGCGCCAGCAGCGGGTCCAGCGGGGGAGAGACCCAGTACTTC. The V call is TRBV5-1, the J call TRBJ2-5; 8 positions match TRBD2. Germline lookup yields CDR1 SGHRS and CDR2 YFSETQ. With 4 bases clipped from V and 4 bases from J, the junction kept 6 bases outside the gene matches. The CDR3 is 14 amino acids.

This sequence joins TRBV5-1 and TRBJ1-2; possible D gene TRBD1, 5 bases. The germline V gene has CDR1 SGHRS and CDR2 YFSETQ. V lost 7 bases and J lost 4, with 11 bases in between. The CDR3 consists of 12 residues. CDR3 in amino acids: CASGRGGYGYTF. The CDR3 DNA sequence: TGCGCCAGCGGAAGGGGTGGCTATGGCTACACCTTC.

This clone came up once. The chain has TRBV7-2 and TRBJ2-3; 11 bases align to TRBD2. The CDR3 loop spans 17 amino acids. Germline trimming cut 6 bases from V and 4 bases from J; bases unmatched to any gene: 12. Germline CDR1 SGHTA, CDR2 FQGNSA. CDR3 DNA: TGTGCCAGCAGTAAGGCCCGACCGGGACTAGCGGCAGATACGCAGTATTTT. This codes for CASSKARPGLAADTQYF. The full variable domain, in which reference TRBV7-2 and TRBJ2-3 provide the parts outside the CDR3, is GAGVSQSPSNKVTEKGKDVELRCDPISGHTALYWYRQSLGQGLEFLIYFQGNSAPDKSGLPSDRFSAERTGGSVSTLTIQRTQQEDSAVYLCASSKARPGLAADTQYFGPGTRLTVL.

This CDR3 reads CASSQALNQPQHF. CDR3 sequence (DNA): TGCGCCAGCAGCCAAGCATTGAATCAGCCCCAGCATTTT. This chain uses TRBV4-1 with TRBJ1-5; D is uncertain. The CDR3 runs 13 residues. Germline CDR1 MGHRA, CDR2 YSYEKL. V was cut by 1 base and J by 4 bases, with 5 bases left in between.

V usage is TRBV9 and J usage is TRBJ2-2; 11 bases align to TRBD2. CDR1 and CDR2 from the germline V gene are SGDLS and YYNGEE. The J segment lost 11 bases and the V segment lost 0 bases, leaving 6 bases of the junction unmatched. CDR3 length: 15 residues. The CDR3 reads CASSVVAGGALELFF. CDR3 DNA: TGTGCCAGCAGCGTAGTAGCGGGAGGGGCTCTTGAGCTGTTTTTT.

The CDR3 sequence: CASSEAGRGHTGELFF. The CDR3 nucleotides read TGTGCCAGCAGTGAAGCGGGCAGGGGGCATACCGGGGAGCTGTTTTTT. The chain has TRBV2 and TRBJ2-2; 8 positions match TRBD1. The CDR3 runs 16 residues. Germline CDR1 is SNHLY and CDR2 is FYNNEI. V lost 0 bases and J lost 5; bases outside the gene matches: 5.